This T cell receptor (beta chain) was recovered during a study of breast tumors, draining lymph nodes, adjacent tissues. Findings and caveats of the study: Tumor T cell lymph node origin was a supported hypothesis, not proven. Luminal-like breast cancer showed significantly higher tumor–nontumor repertoire similarity than basal-like. Tumors had less TCR diversity than lymph nodes, more than nontumor tissue.

At least ten counts were recorded for this clonotype. Antigen: not known. Germline V gives CDR1 MNHEY, CDR2 SMNVEV (reference sequence). Trimming removed 2 bases from V and 2 bases from J, with 7 bases in between. The CDR3 sequence is 14 residues long. TCRdb reprocessed the multiplex PCR reads with MiXCR, giving one entry per CDR3 protein. In the table there are 150,000 or so distinct CDR3 sequences, around 35% of which are singletons. The lymph nodes were axillary draining lymph nodes from breast cancer patients. This TCR was recovered from a female donor with breast cancer. Some clones in this sample may be carry-over from other donors' samples. The chain has TRBV27 and TRBJ1-5; D uncertain. The sequencing input was axillary lymph node tissue. DNA for the CDR3: TGTGCCAGCAGTTTAAAGTCGGGCAATCAGCCCCAGCATTTT. It yields the protein CASSLKSGNQPQHF.